The T cell receptor (beta chain) described here comes from a study of shared clonotypes between healthy human individuals. Germline CDR1 and CDR2: SGHRS and YFSETQ. V lost 4 bases and J lost 7, with 17 bases in between. The length of the CDR3 is 15 residues. Generated by immunoSEQ multiplex PCR, the TCRdb table keeps only in-frame clones and is missing some. The repertoire has millions of clones, 90% to 95% of them found once; the top ten carry 0.1% to 0.15%. Sample: naive CD4+ T cells sorted from blood. Subset here: CD45RA+ positively selected. This sequence joins TRBV5-1 and TRBJ1-4, with D maybe TRBD1 (6 bases). The receptor was derived from a man aged 18 to 29 in good health. The CDR3 region has the DNA TGCGCCAGCAGCCTGGACAGCGCCTGGGGTGAAAAACTGTTTTTT. It yields the protein CASSLDSAWGEKLFF.